These 18 T cell receptor beta chains came from one sample sequenced in a study of metastatic and nonmetastatic thyroid tumors. Thyroid surgery was performed in patients who had received no treatment beforehand. Via MiXCR, TCRdb re-called the PCR reads. The table lists 25,000 to 35,000 clones, less than 14% of them singletons. Sequenced: blood. The receptors originated from a female donor with papillary thyroid cancer or a benign thyroid nodule (not recorded which). Some clones in this sample may be carry-over from other donors' samples.

This clone was detected ten times or more. The chain uses TRBV3-1 and TRBJ1-2; D remains unclear. This CDR3 has 14 residues. The germline V and J ends were trimmed by 5 bases and 6 bases, with 16 bases remaining between them. In germline, CDR1 is LGHDT, CDR2 YNNKEL (reference sequence). As DNA, the CDR3 is TGTGCCAGCAGCGCCGGGTCCCGGGCCAATGGCTACACCTTC. It is translated as CASSAGSRANGYTF.

The chain carries TRBV25-1 and TRBJ1-1; D ambiguous. CDR1 is MGHDK and CDR2 is SYGVNS in the germline V gene. The CDR3 totals 14 residues. V gave up 6 bases and J gave up 7 bases, with 18 bases separating them. In DNA, the CDR3 is TGTGCCAGCAGCGGTGCAGAACGACCATTTGAAGCTTTCTTT. As protein: CASSGAERPFEAFF. Drawing the rest from reference TRBV25-1 and TRBJ1-1, the complete variable domain is EADIYQTPRYLVIGTGKKITLECSQTMGHDKMYWYQQDPGMELHLIHYSYGVNSTEKGDLSSESTVSRIRTEHFPLTLESARPSHTSQYLCASSGAERPFEAFFGQGTRLTVV.

This clone was picked up many times. A much more abundant neighbour one base away suggests this may be a read error. The V call is TRBV28, the J call TRBJ1-2; D ambiguous. The germline V and J ends were trimmed by 7 bases and 7 bases, with 16 bases remaining between them. In germline, CDR1 is MDHEN, CDR2 SYDVKM. This CDR3 has 13 residues. The CDR3 DNA sequence: TGTGCCAGCATGGAGTCGAGGTTGGGTGGCTACACCTTC. Protein: CASMESRLGGYTF.

This clone was seen at least ten times. A much larger clone lies one base from this, so it may be a read error. The rearrangement links TRBV6-2 or TRBV6-3 to TRBJ2-1; D unresolved. The CDR3 runs to 15 residues. Trimming stripped 6 bases from V and 6 bases from J, with 18 bases between. The germline V gene has CDR1 MNHEY and CDR2 SVGEGT. In nucleotides, the CDR3 is TGTGCCAGCAGAACCCCAGATCTGCCCTGCAATGAGCAGTTCTTC. It encodes CASRTPDLPCNEQFF.

This clone was observed at least ten times. V gene TRBV9 combines with J gene TRBJ2-1; D is possibly TRBD2 (6 bases). The CDR3 is 13 residues long. CDR1 and CDR2 from the germline V gene are SGDLS and YYNGEE. Trimming pared 0 bases from V and 7 bases from J, leaving 8 bases between. CDR3 sequence reads: CASSVDGGNEQFF. CDR3 coding DNA: TGTGCCAGCAGCGTAGATGGAGGGAATGAGCAGTTCTTC.

J is TRBJ2-2 and V is TRBV13; 9 positions agree with TRBD2. The CDR3 contains 15 residues. The germline V gene encodes CDR1 PRHDT and CDR2 FYEKMQ (reference sequence). The V gene end was trimmed by 5 bases and the J gene end by 6 bases; junction bases not matched to a gene: 7. For the CDR3, the DNA is TGTGCCAGCAGCCCTTGGCGGGAGGGAGCCGGGGAGCTGTTTTTT. Translation gives CASSPWREGAGELFF.

The CDR3 nucleotides read TGTGCCAGCAGTTATTCCGGGACAGGGTCCTATAATTCACCCCTCCACTTT. This translates into CASSYSGTGSYNSPLHF. The gene calls are TRBV6-2 or TRBV6-3 and TRBJ1-6; 9 nucleotides line up with TRBD1. There are 17 residues in the CDR3. CDR1 MNHEY and CDR2 SVGEGT come from the germline V gene. Trimming took 3 bases from V and 1 from J; bases not matched to a gene: 4.

This clone was observed many times. V gene TRBV30 combines with J gene TRBJ1-1; no clear D. The CDR3 runs 14 residues. Germline loops: CDR1 GTSNPN, CDR2 SVGIG (reference sequence). The ends were cut back, 4 bases at V and 0 bases at J, with 12 bases in the middle. The CDR3 spells CAWKSGQVNTEAFF. The CDR3 region has the DNA TGTGCCTGGAAAAGTGGCCAGGTGAACACTGAAGCTTTCTTT. The variable domain in full, with the rest retrieved from reference TRBV30 and TRBJ1-1, is SQTIHQWPATLVQPVGSPLSLECTVEGTSNPNLYWYRQAAGRGLQLLFYSVGIGQISSEVPQNLSASRPQDRQFILSSKKLLLSDSGFYLCAWKSGQVNTEAFFGQGTRLTVV.

This clone was observed many times. This chain connects TRBV5-1 to TRBJ2-7; 14 bases map to TRBD2. Germline trimming cut 6 bases from V and 0 bases from J; bases unmatched to any gene: 2. The CDR3 sequence is 15 residues long. Germline CDR1 reads SGHRS; CDR2 reads YFSETQ. CDR3 DNA: TGCGCCAGCACCGGGACTAGCGGGAGCTCCTACGAGCAGTACTTC. This codes for CASTGTSGSSYEQYF.

This clone was observed at least ten times. The gene calls are TRBV19 and TRBJ1-5; tentative D call: TRBD1 (6 bases). The CDR3 covers 15 residues. The V gene lost 4 bases and the J gene lost 7 bases, with 17 bases spanning the gap. Germline V lookup: CDR1 LNHDA, CDR2 SQIVND (reference sequence). The CDR3 spells CASSSPSRGEQPQHF. The CDR3 coding sequence is TGTGCCAGTAGTAGCCCCTCCAGGGGAGAACAGCCCCAGCATTTT.

This clone was seen ten or more times. This rearrangement joins TRBV30 to TRBJ1-3; D is ambiguous. Germline assignment: CDR1 GTSNPN and CDR2 SVGIG (reference sequence). This CDR3 is built from 16 residues. Trimming took off 3 bases at V and 0 bases at J, with 15 bases between the two ends. The CDR3: CAWSAPGLSSGNTIYF. The CDR3 DNA reads as TGTGCCTGGAGCGCCCCGGGCCTCAGCTCTGGAAACACCATATATTTT.

V is TRBV20-1 and J is TRBJ2-7; D is perhaps TRBD2 (5 bases). The V end lost 0 bases, the J end lost 2 bases, and 14 bases lay between the germline ends. CDR1 DFQATT and CDR2 SNEGSKA come from the germline V gene (reference sequence). This CDR3 has 15 residues. CDR3 amino acids: CSARDGEGIPYEQYF. The DNA of the CDR3 is TGCAGTGCTAGAGATGGAGAGGGTATCCCCTACGAGCAGTACTTC.

The table lists this clone with a few counts. The V call is TRBV6-5, the J call TRBJ2-1; D is possibly TRBD2 (6 bases). V lost 8 bases, J lost 6 bases, and 23 bases lay in between. Germline CDR1 reads MNHEY; CDR2 reads SVGAGI. The CDR3 runs 16 residues. The CDR3 nucleotides read TGTGCCAGCGGTTCGGACATGTTTGGGCGGGGCAATGAGCAGTTCTTC. The encoded protein is CASGSDMFGRGNEQFF.

In its sample, this clone was seen many times. The gene calls are TRBV27 and TRBJ1-2; perhaps TRBD1 as D (6 bases). Between the trimmed V and J ends, which lost 3 bases and 1 base, there was a span of 12 bases. This CDR3 spans 15 amino acids. Germline assignment: CDR1 MNHEY and CDR2 SMNVEV (reference sequence). CDR3 nucleotides: TGTGCCAGCAGTTTTCAGGCAGGGGATAACTATGGCTACACCTTC. This sequence encodes CASSFQAGDNYGYTF.

This clone was counted many times. Being one base from a much bigger clone, this may be a read error. The chain uses TRBV11-3 and TRBJ2-7; D call uncertain. This CDR3 spans 15 amino acids. The germline CDR1 and CDR2 sequences are SGHNT and YENEEA. The CDR3 bases are TGTGCCAGCGGCTTAGCTGAAGTTGCCACCTACGAGCAGTACTTC. Protein product: CASGLAEVATYEQYF.

This clone has a count of ten or more. The chain is built from TRBV30 and TRBJ2-7, with 7 bases matching TRBD1. J lost 0 bases, V lost 3 bases, and 5 bases had no gene match. Germline assignment: CDR1 GTSNPN and CDR2 SVGIG (reference sequence). The CDR3 contains 14 residues. CDR3 amino acids: CAWRGTASSYEQYF. Here the CDR3 DNA reads TGTGCCTGGAGGGGGACAGCGAGCTCCTACGAGCAGTACTTC.

This clone was counted many times. The J gene is TRBJ2-3, the V gene TRBV24-1; no firm D call. The CDR3 extends over 14 amino acids. Germline lookup yields CDR1 KGHDR and CDR2 SFDVKD. Trimming took off 6 bases at V and 0 bases at J, with 9 bases between the two ends. CDR3 sequence (DNA): TGTGCCACCAGTCCTAGGGTTAGCACAGATACGCAGTATTTT. It is translated as CATSPRVSTDTQYF.

This clone has a count of ten or more. This chain uses TRBV4-2 with TRBJ1-4; the D is unclear. The germline gives CDR1 LGHNA, CDR2 YNFKEQ. The germline V and J ends were trimmed by 6 bases and 3 bases, with 2 bases remaining between them. The CDR3 is 11 amino acids. The CDR3 DNA reads TGTGCCAGCAGTTCTAATGAAAAACTGTTTTTT. Its protein is CASSSNEKLFF.